These 26 T cell receptor beta chains share one sample of origin, sequenced in a study of blood T cells in healthy people across ages. Then a second PCR, running roughly 7 to 12 cycles, was carried out with a sample-barcoded 5' primer and a J-beta primer mix. TCRdb reprocessed the 5' RACE reads with MiXCR, giving one entry per CDR3 protein. Found here are about 1.4 million distinct CDR3 sequences, 59% of them singletons; the top ten hold roughly 6.3%. Specimen: blood. These receptors were obtained from a man aged 18 to 29 in good health.

V is TRBV11-2 and J is TRBJ2-4; maybe TRBD2 (6 bases). The DNA end is a closer match to TRBJ2-7, so the J assignment may be wrong. CDR1 and CDR2 (germline): SGHAT, FQNNGV. This CDR3 spans 13 amino acids. The CDR3 spells CASSFRAGSEQYF. The CDR3 DNA reads as TGTGCCAGCAGCTTCCGGGCGGGATCCGAGCAGTACTTC.

This chain joins TRBV7-9 and TRBJ2-7; weak D call: TRBD2 (5 bases). The CDR3 covers 15 residues. Germline V gives CDR1 SEHNR, CDR2 FQNEAQ (reference sequence). Trimming removed 0 bases at V and 5 bases at J, with 14 bases between. CDR3 residues: CASSLAGRGMDEQYF. The CDR3 region has the DNA TGTGCCAGCAGCTTAGCGGGTCGGGGTATGGACGAGCAGTACTTC.

J is TRBJ1-1 and V is TRBV4-1, with TRBD1 matching over 8 bases. Germline V CDR1 and CDR2: MGHRA, YSYEKL. V dropped 0 bases and J dropped 6; count of bases not matched to a gene: 6. The CDR3 contains 15 residues. The CDR3 reads CASSQDRAGGSEAFF. For the CDR3, the DNA is TGCGCCAGCAGCCAAGACCGGGCAGGGGGCTCTGAAGCTTTCTTT.

The chain is built from TRBV6-6 and TRBJ2-4; 7 bases map to TRBD2. The J call may be wrong; the DNA end is better matched by TRBJ2-7. The V gene's germline CDR1 is MNHNY and CDR2 SVGAGI (reference sequence). The CDR3 consists of 15 residues. In DNA form, the CDR3 reads TGTGCCAGCAGTTACAGCGGGGATCGATCGTACGAGCAGTACTTC. Its protein is CASSYSGDRSYEQYF.

V gene TRBV14 combines with J gene TRBJ2-3; no definite D call. V was shortened by 9 bases and J by 4 bases, with 11 bases between the two germline ends. The CDR3 has 12 amino acids. Germline V gene data show CDR1 as SGHDN and CDR2 as FVKESK. Written as DNA, the CDR3 is TGTGCCAGTGGATCCGGCGCAGATACGCAGTATTTT. Residues: CASGSGADTQYF.

The rearrangement joins TRBV3-1 to TRBJ1-5; 9 nucleotides align to TRBD1. The CDR3 extends over 15 amino acids. Germline-derived CDR1 and CDR2 are LGHDT and YNNKEL (reference sequence). Trimming at V came to 4 bases and at J to 6 bases, leaving 7 bases not matched to a gene. The CDR3 bases are TGTGCCAGCAGCCGAACAGGGGGCCGTAGTCAGCCCCAGCATTTT. This encodes CASSRTGGRSQPQHF.

The chain combines TRBV4-3 with TRBJ1-1; no definite D call. From germline, CDR1 is LGHNA and CDR2 YSLEER. V lost 6 bases and J lost 0, with 5 bases in between. This CDR3 is built from 12 residues. The CDR3 is CASRGVNTEAFF. DNA for the CDR3: TGCGCCAGCAGGGGTGTGAACACTGAAGCTTTCTTT.

This clonotype was picked up a small number of times. This CDR3 is CSAQKASSGHNEQFF. CDR3 nucleotide sequence: TGCAGTGCTCAAAAGGCTAGCAGCGGCCACAATGAGCAGTTCTTC. The rearrangement joins TRBV20-1 to TRBJ2-1; TRBD2 is a possible D gene (5 bases). The V end was cut by 5 bases, the J end by 5 bases, with 19 bases between. This CDR3 has 15 amino acids. Germline V gene data show CDR1 as DFQATT and CDR2 as SNEGSKA (reference sequence).

This clonotype was detected a few times. V is TRBV6-5 and J is TRBJ2-4, with 11 nucleotides matching TRBD1. The DNA end favors TRBJ2-7, so the J call may be wrong. CDR3 length equals 16 residues. Germline CDR1 MNHEY, CDR2 SVGAGI. CDR3 nucleotide sequence: TGTGCCAGCAGTTACTCCACGGGACAGGGGGCCTACGAGCAGTACTTC. Translated: CASSYSTGQGAYEQYF.

Turning to this clonotype: At one boundary the junction diverges from the germline segment, which might be a read error. This chain links TRBV20-1 with TRBJ2-7; D gene unclear. Germline CDR1 DFQATT, CDR2 SNEGSKA (reference sequence). The length of the CDR3 is 15 residues. The CDR3 nucleotides read TGTAGTGCTAGAGATCTTGGCAGAACCTCCTACGAGCAGTACTTC. Its protein product is CSARDLGRTSYEQYF.

J is TRBJ1-2 and V is TRBV9; TRBD1 matches 7 bases. Germline CDR1 is SGDLS and CDR2 is YYNGEE. The CDR3 spans 15 residues. The V gene end was trimmed by 1 base and the J gene end by 4 bases; junction bases not matched to a gene: 7. The CDR3 nucleotides read TGTGCCAGCAGCGTACCGCAGGGGGGGGCCTATGGCTACACCTTC. Translated, it gives CASSVPQGGAYGYTF.

CDR3 region: CASNPMTGNTEAFF. The DNA for the CDR3 is TGTGCCAGCAATCCTATGACAGGGAACACTGAAGCTTTCTTT. The rearrangement joins TRBV2 to TRBJ1-1; perhaps TRBD1 as D (6 bases). Trimming shortened V by 7 bases and J by 1 base, and 13 bases separated the two germline ends. This CDR3 has 14 amino acids. The V gene's germline CDR1 is SNHLY and CDR2 FYNNEI.

The chain couples TRBV5-1 to TRBJ2-1; TRBD2 matches 12 bases. This CDR3 contains 16 residues. CDR1 and CDR2 from the germline V gene are SGHRS and YFSETQ. V lost 3 bases and J lost 8; bases outside the gene matches: 9. Here the CDR3 reads CASSSLAGGILDEQFF. In nucleotides, the CDR3 is TGCGCCAGCAGCTCCCTAGCGGGGGGGATTCTGGATGAGCAGTTCTTC.

This clonotype was seen a handful of times. The chain joins TRBV29-1 to TRBJ1-1; the D is unclear. In germline, CDR1 is SQVTM, CDR2 ANQGSEA. Trimming cost V 0 bases and J 10 bases, with 9 bases left between them. This CDR3 contains 11 residues. In nucleotides, the CDR3 is TGCAGCGTTGAAGAGGAGGTTGGAGCTTTCTTT. Encoded protein: CSVEEEVGAFF.

This rearrangement joins TRBV13 to TRBJ2-3; D is undetermined. Germline CDR1 reads PRHDT; CDR2 reads FYEKMQ (reference sequence). This CDR3 spans 12 amino acids. V lost 5 bases, J lost 2 bases, and 5 bases lay in between. The chain's CDR3 is CASSAHTDTQYF. CDR3 DNA: TGTGCCAGCAGCGCCCACACAGATACGCAGTATTTT.

This rearrangement joins TRBV7-9 to TRBJ2-5, with 7 bases identical to TRBD2. The CDR3 loop spans 16 amino acids. Germline assignment: CDR1 SEHNR and CDR2 FQNEAQ (reference sequence). J lost 4 bases, V lost 2 bases, and 10 bases had no gene match. CDR3 amino acids: CASSLSAGDRGETQYF. The CDR3, as DNA: TGTGCCAGCAGCTTATCGGCGGGAGATAGGGGAGAGACCCAGTACTTC. The whole variable domain, filled in from reference TRBV7-9 and TRBJ2-5, reads DTGVSQNPRHKITKRGQNVTFRCDPISEHNRLYWYRQTLGQGPEFLTYFQNEAQLEKSRLLSDRFSAERPKGSFSTLEIQRTEQGDSAMYLCASSLSAGDRGETQYFGPGTRLLVL.

The V and J genes are TRBV7-8 and TRBJ1-2, with TRBD1 as a possible D gene (6 bases). Trimming stripped 1 base from V and 4 bases from J, with 13 bases between. The CDR3 is made up of 15 amino acids. CDR1 SGHVS and CDR2 FQNEAQ come from the germline V gene. CDR3 sequence reads: CASSLGGTLLYGYTF. The CDR3, as DNA: TGTGCCAGCAGCTTAGGCGGGACATTACTCTATGGCTACACCTTC. The whole variable domain, remainder taken from reference TRBV7-8 and TRBJ1-2, is GAGVSQSPRYKVAKRGQDVALRCDPISGHVSLFWYQQALGQGPEFLTYFQNEAQLDKSGLPSDRFFAERPEGSVSTLKIQRTQQEDSAVYLCASSLGGTLLYGYTFGSGTRLTVV.

This clonotype was counted only a few times. CDR3 amino acids: CASGPGTSGRFVDTQYF. CDR3 coding DNA: TGTGCTAGTGGACCCGGGACTAGCGGGAGGTTCGTCGATACGCAGTATTTT. The J gene is TRBJ2-3, the V gene TRBV12-5, with 15 bases aligning to TRBD2. This CDR3 comprises 17 residues. With V trimmed by 6 bases and J by 6 bases, 10 bases remained unmatched. Germline V CDR1 and CDR2: LGHNT, FRNRAP.

This sequence joins TRBV6-6 and TRBJ2-6; no clear D gene. This CDR3 comprises 17 residues. The germline V gene encodes CDR1 MNHNY and CDR2 SVGAGI (reference sequence). V was cut by 2 bases and J by 0 bases, with 11 bases left in between. Written as DNA, the CDR3 is TGTGCCAGCAGTTACGAGGCTCTCCTCTCTGGGGCCAACGTCCTGACTTTC. Protein product: CASSYEALLSGANVLTF.

The chain carries TRBV7-9 and TRBJ2-6; TRBD1 might be the D (5 bases). The CDR3 is 17 amino acids. Germline V gene sequence: CDR1 SEHNR, CDR2 FQNEAQ (reference sequence). V dropped 3 bases and J dropped 0 bases, with 12 bases sitting between them. In DNA, the CDR3 is TGTGCCAGCAGCTTTGAGGCAAGGGGCTCTGGGGCCAACGTCCTGACTTTC. Translating gives CASSFEARGSGANVLTF.

The chain is built from TRBV4-1 and TRBJ2-1; D might be TRBD2 (6 bases). The germline CDR1 and CDR2 sequences are MGHRA and YSYEKL. This CDR3 region has 16 residues. The V and J ends lost 3 bases and 2 bases respectively, with 14 bases between them. Here the CDR3 reads CASSHERETAYNEQFF. The CDR3 DNA reads TGCGCCAGCAGCCATGAACGGGAGACTGCCTACAATGAGCAGTTCTTC.

This chain joins TRBV20-1 and TRBJ2-1; D may be TRBD2 (5 bases). V was pared by 0 bases and J by 7 bases, with 16 bases between. This CDR3 region has 15 residues. CDR1 and CDR2 (germline): DFQATT, SNEGSKA (reference sequence). The CDR3 sequence: CSARDHIRPGNEQFF. CDR3 in DNA: TGCAGTGCTAGAGATCACATCAGGCCGGGAAATGAGCAGTTCTTC.

This clonotype has more than one count but fewer than ten. The genes are TRBV4-1 and TRBJ1-2; a weak D match, TRBD1 (6 bases). CDR3 length: 16 amino acids. The germline gives CDR1 MGHRA, CDR2 YSYEKL. V gave up 4 bases and J gave up 6 bases, with 21 bases separating them. CDR3 residues: CASSPKGGGHFDGYTF. CDR3 coding DNA: TGCGCCAGCAGCCCGAAAGGCGGGGGGCATTTTGATGGCTACACCTTC.

The rearrangement links TRBV2 to TRBJ2-4, with 14 nucleotides matching TRBD2. The better agreement between TRBJ2-7 and the DNA end casts doubt on the J call. Germline values: CDR1 SNHLY, CDR2 FYNNEI. The CDR3 sequence is 16 residues long. In DNA form, the CDR3 reads TGTGCCAGCAGATCGACTAGCGGGAGGGCCCCCTACGAGCAGTACTTC. Residues: CASRSTSGRAPYEQYF.

V gene TRBV28 combines with J gene TRBJ2-5; D perhaps matches TRBD1 (6 bases). CDR1 and CDR2 (germline): MDHEN, SYDVKM. The V and J ends lost 8 bases and 9 bases respectively, with 16 bases between them. This CDR3 region has 12 residues. The CDR3 loop is CASGGFKGPQYF. The CDR3 DNA follows: TGTGCCAGCGGGGGCTTCAAGGGTCCCCAGTACTTC.

V and J are TRBV6-6 and TRBJ1-4; D remains ambiguous. CDR1 is MNHNY and CDR2 is SVGAGI in the germline V gene (reference sequence). The germline V and J ends were trimmed by 6 bases and 0 bases, with 14 bases remaining between them. The CDR3 extends over 16 amino acids. This CDR3 reads CASSVGIGATNEKLFF. In DNA form, the CDR3 reads TGTGCCAGCAGCGTAGGGATCGGGGCAACTAATGAAAAACTGTTTTTT.